This paragraph reports one T cell receptor (beta chain). This record belongs to a study of CD4 T cells in relation to SARS-CoV-2 and coronaviruses. This CDR3 spans 13 amino acids. J lost 2 bases, V lost 6 bases, and 6 bases had no gene match. The germline V gene encodes CDR1 SQVTM and CDR2 ANQGSEA. Unexposed donor CD4+ T cells date from 2011-2018, before the COVID-19 pandemic. Produced via immunoSEQ multiplex PCR; TCRdb's table is partial and in-frame only. The repertoire consists of around 62,000 clones, with approximately 94% occurring once and the leading ten covering around 0.15%. Sample: naive CD4+ T cells from PBMCs. Subset reported: naive CD4+ T cells isolated by negative enrichment. The rearrangement joins TRBV29-1 to TRBJ2-5; 7 positions match TRBD1. This sequence was found in a human donor in good health. The CDR3 DNA reads as TGCAGCGTCAGAGGGACAGCTCAAGAGACCCAGTACTTC. Protein product: CSVRGTAQETQYF.